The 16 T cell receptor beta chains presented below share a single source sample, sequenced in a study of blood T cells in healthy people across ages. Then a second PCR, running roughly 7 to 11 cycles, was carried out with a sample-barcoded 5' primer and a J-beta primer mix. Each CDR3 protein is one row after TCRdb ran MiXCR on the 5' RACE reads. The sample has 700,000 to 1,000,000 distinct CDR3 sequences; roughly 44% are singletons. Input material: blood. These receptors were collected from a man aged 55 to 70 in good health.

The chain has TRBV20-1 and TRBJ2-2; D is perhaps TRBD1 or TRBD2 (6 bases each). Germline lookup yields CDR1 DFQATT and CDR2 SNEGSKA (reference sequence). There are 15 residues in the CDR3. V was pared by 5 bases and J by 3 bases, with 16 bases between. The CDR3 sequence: CSAPRGKGDTGELFF. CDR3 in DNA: TGCAGTGCTCCCCGGGGGAAGGGGGACACCGGGGAGCTGTTTTTT.

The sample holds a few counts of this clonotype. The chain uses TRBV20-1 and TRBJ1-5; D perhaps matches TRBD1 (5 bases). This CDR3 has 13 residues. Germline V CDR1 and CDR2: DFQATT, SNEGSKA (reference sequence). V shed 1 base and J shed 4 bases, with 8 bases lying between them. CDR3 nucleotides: TGCAGTGCTAGAGCCCAGGGTAATCAGCCCCAGCATTTT. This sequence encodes CSARAQGNQPQHF.

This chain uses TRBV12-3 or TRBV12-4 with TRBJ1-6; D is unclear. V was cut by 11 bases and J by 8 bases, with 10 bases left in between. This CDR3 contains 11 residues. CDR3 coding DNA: TGTGCCCGCCCAAGTGATTCACCCCTCCACTTT. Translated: CARPSDSPLHF.

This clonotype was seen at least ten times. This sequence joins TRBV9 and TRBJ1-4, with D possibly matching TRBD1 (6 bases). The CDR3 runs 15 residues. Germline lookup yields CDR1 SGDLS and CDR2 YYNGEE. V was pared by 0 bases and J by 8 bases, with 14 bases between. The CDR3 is CASSVEGGLGEKLFF. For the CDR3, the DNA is TGTGCCAGCAGCGTAGAGGGGGGGCTGGGAGAAAAACTGTTTTTT.

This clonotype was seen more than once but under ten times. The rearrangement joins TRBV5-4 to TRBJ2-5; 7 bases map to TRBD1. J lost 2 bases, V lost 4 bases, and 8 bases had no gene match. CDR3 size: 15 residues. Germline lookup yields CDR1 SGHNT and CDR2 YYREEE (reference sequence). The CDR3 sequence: CASSREDRAQETQYF. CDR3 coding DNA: TGTGCCAGCAGCAGGGAAGACAGGGCGCAAGAGACCCAGTACTTC.

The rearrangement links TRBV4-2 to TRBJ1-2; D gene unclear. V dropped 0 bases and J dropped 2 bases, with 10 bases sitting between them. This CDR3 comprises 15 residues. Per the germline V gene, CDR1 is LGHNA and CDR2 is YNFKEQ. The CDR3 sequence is CASSQDRATNYGYTF. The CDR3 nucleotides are TGTGCCAGCAGCCAAGACAGAGCGACAAACTATGGCTACACCTTC.

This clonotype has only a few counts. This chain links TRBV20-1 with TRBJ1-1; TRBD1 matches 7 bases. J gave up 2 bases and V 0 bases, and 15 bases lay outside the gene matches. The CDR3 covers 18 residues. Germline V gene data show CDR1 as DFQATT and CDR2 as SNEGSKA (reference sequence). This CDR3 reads CSARDPYRGRGDNTEAFF. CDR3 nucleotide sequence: TGCAGTGCTAGAGATCCGTACAGGGGACGGGGCGACAACACTGAAGCTTTCTTT.

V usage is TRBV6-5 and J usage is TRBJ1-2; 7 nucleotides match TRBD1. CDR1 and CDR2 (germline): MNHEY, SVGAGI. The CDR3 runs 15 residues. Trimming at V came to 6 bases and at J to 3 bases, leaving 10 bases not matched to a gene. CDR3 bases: TGTGCCAGCAGCTCCGGACAGGCGACCTACTATGGCTACACCTTC. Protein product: CASSSGQATYYGYTF.

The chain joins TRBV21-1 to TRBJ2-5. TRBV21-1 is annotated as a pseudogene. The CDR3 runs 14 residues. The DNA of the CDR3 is TGTGCCAGCAGCAAAGAAGGGTGGCAAGAGACCCAGTACTTC. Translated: CASSKEGWQETQYF.

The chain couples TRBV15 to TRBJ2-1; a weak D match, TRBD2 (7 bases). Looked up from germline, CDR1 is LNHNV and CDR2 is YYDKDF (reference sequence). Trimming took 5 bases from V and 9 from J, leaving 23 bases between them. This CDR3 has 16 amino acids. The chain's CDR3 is CATSPEVFGGGGEQFF. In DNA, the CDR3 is TGTGCCACCAGCCCCGAGGTTTTCGGGGGCGGGGGTGAGCAGTTCTTC.

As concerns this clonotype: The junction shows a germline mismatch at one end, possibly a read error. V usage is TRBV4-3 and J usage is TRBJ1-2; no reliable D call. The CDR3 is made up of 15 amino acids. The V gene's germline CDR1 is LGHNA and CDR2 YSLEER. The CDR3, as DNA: TGCGCCAGCAGCCAAGATATAAAGAGTAACCATGGCTACACCTTC. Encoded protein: CASSQDIKSNHGYTF.

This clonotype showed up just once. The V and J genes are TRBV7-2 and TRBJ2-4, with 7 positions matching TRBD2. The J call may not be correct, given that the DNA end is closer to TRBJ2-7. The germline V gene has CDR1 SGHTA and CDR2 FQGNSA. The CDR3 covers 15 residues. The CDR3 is CASSHTSEGAYEQYF. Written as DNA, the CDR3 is TGTGCCAGCAGCCATACTAGCGAGGGAGCCTACGAGCAGTACTTC.

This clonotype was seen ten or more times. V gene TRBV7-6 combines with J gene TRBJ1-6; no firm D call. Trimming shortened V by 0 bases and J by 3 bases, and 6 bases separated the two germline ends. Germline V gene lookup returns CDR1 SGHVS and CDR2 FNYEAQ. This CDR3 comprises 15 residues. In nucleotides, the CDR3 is TGTGCCAGCAGCTTAGCGTCGGTCTATAATTCACCCCTCCACTTT. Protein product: CASSLASVYNSPLHF.

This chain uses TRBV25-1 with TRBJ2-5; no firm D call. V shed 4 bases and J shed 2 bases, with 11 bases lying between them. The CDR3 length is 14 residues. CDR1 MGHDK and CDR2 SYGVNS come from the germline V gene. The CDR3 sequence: CASSALQSQETQYF. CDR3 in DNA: TGTGCCAGCAGTGCCCTCCAGTCACAAGAGACCCAGTACTTC.

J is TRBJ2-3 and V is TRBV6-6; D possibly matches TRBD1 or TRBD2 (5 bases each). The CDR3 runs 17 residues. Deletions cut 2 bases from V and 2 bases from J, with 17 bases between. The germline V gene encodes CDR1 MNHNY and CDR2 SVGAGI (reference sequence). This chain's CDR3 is CASSYQTGPRITDTQYF. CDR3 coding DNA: TGTGCCAGCAGTTACCAGACGGGACCGAGAATCACAGATACGCAGTATTTT.

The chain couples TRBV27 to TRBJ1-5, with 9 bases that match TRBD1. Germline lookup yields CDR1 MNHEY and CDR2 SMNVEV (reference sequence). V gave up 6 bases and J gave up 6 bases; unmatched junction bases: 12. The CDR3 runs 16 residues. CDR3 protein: CASRALDRGSGQPQHF. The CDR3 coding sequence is TGTGCCAGCAGGGCGCTCGACAGGGGGTCGGGTCAGCCCCAGCATTTT.